Following are 8 T cell receptor beta chains from one sample sequenced in a study of cytomegalovirus exposure and HLA in healthy donors. The PCR contained 60 Vbeta and 13 Jbeta primers. Assay used: immunoSEQ multiplex PCR; TCRdb lists only in-frame clones, some missing. The data show 150,000 to 200,000 clones, around 85% seen once. Sequenced input: PBMCs. These receptors were obtained from a boy between 2 and 10 years old in good health and CMV-seronegative.

The V and J genes are TRBV19 and TRBJ1-6; 8 nucleotides agree with TRBD1. The CDR3 extends over 14 amino acids. The V and J ends lost 3 bases and 11 bases, in that order; junction bases with no gene match: 6. In germline, CDR1 is LNHDA, CDR2 SQIVND (reference sequence). Here the CDR3 reads CASSIGQGWTPLHF. In DNA, the CDR3 is TGTGCCAGTAGTATCGGACAGGGTTGGACACCCCTCCACTTT.

This chain connects TRBV28 to TRBJ1-6; D gene uncertain. V lost 5 bases and J lost 1, with 12 bases in between. Germline CDR1 is MDHEN and CDR2 is SYDVKM. The CDR3 loop spans 16 amino acids. The CDR3 bases are TGTGCCAGCAGTCGTCAAGGGAGTTCCTATAATTCACCCCTCCACTTT. Its protein is CASSRQGSSYNSPLHF.

V usage is TRBV7-3 and J usage is TRBJ1-1; D call uncertain. CDR1 and CDR2 from the germline V gene are SGHTA and FQGTGA. The CDR3 has 13 amino acids. Trimming removed 10 bases at V and 0 bases at J, with 12 bases between. CDR3 in DNA: TGTGCCAACCGACGGGGAGTGAACACTGAAGCTTTCTTT. Residues: CANRRGVNTEAFF. Supplemented by reference TRBV7-3 and TRBJ1-1, the full variable domain reads GAGVSQTPSNKVTEKGKYVELRCDPISGHTALYWYRQSLGQGPEFLIYFQGTGAADDSGLPNDRFFAVRPEGSVSTLKIQRTERGDSAVYLCANRRGVNTEAFFGQGTRLTVV.

The J gene is TRBJ2-1, the V gene TRBV28, with 10 bases identical to TRBD2. Germline V gene data show CDR1 as MDHEN and CDR2 as SYDVKM. Trimming took 6 bases from V and 3 from J; bases not matched to a gene: 5. The CDR3 sequence is 15 residues long. The CDR3 here is CASSSLAGIYNEQFF. For the CDR3, the DNA is TGTGCCAGCAGCTCACTAGCGGGAATCTACAATGAGCAGTTCTTC. Full variable domain (missing parts from reference TRBV28 and TRBJ2-1): DVKVTQSSRYLVKRTGEKVFLECVQDMDHENMFWYRQDPGLGLRLIYFSYDVKMKEKGDIPEGYSVSREKKERFSLILESASTNQTSMYLCASSSLAGIYNEQFFGPGTRLTVL.

The V gene is TRBV28, the J gene TRBJ2-7; 8 bases are shared with TRBD1. Trimming at V came to 5 bases and at J to 3 bases, leaving 3 bases not matched to a gene. Germline V gene data show CDR1 as MDHEN and CDR2 as SYDVKM. There are 13 residues in the CDR3. CDR3 coding DNA: TGTGCCAGCAGTACCGGACAGGGCTACGAGCAGTACTTC. Its translation: CASSTGQGYEQYF.

The V call is TRBV5-1, the J call TRBJ2-1; D ambiguous. Between the trimmed V and J ends, which lost 6 bases and 3 bases, there was a span of 4 bases. Germline CDR1 is SGHRS and CDR2 is YFSETQ. The CDR3 is 11 residues long. CDR3 nucleotides: TGCGCCAGCAAACTCTACAATGAGCAGTTCTTC. This codes for CASKLYNEQFF.

The chain combines TRBV6-5 with TRBJ2-4; 8 nucleotides line up with TRBD1. The CDR3 length is 15 residues. V dropped 2 bases and J dropped 4; count of bases not matched to a gene: 4. CDR1 and CDR2 from the germline V gene are MNHEY and SVGAGI. The CDR3 here is CASSYTQGAKNIQYF. As DNA, the CDR3 is TGTGCCAGCAGTTACACCCAGGGGGCAAAAAACATTCAGTACTTC.

The chain combines TRBV10-1 with TRBJ2-1, with D tentatively TRBD1 (5 bases). V gave up 3 bases and J gave up 6 bases, with 27 bases separating them. The CDR3 contains 19 residues. In germline, CDR1 is WNHNN, CDR2 SYGVQD (reference sequence). The CDR3 is CASSEGAITRGNVGNEQFF. CDR3 sequence (DNA): TGCGCCAGCAGTGAAGGCGCGATAACAAGGGGCAATGTGGGCAATGAGCAGTTCTTC.